The rows below give T cell receptor beta chains drawn from one sample of a study of blood T cell repertoires in COVID-19. The repertoire was sequenced with immunoSEQ multiplex PCR; TCRdb's copy has only in-frame clones and lacks some. Among 300,000 to 450,000 clones, around nine tenths were seen once, and the ten largest hold over 2.5%. The sequencing sample was made of peripheral blood. The receptor source for this set is a human donor in a cohort sampled during active COVID-19. Each CDR3 is given with its conserved first and last residue. Each record gives: D gene, J gene, clone size, V gene, CDR3 DNA, CDR3 protein. A D gene is named only where the DNA matches it firmly. The size of a clone is reported for some rows only, either as once, few or many, or as a class for expanded clones.

TRBD2	TRBJ2-1	.	TRBV18	TGTGCCAGCTCCCCTAGCGGGAGATTTGATGAGCAGTTCTTC	CASSPSGRFDEQFF
.	TRBJ2-2	.	TRBV18	TGTGCCAGCTCACCCTTGACAGACCCCACCGGGGAGCTGTTTTTT	CASSPLTDPTGELFF
.	TRBJ2-1	.	TRBV30	TGTGCCTGGTTAGCGGAGGTCTACAATGAGCAGTTCTTC	CAWLAEVYNEQFF
.	TRBJ2-3	once	TRBV6-5	TGTGCCAGCACCCCGGGATTCACAGATACGCAGTATTTT	CASTPGFTDTQYF
.	TRBJ1-6	.	TRBV9	TGTGCCAGCAGCGTACGTCCCAGGGATTCACCCCTCCACTTT	CASSVRPRDSPLHF
TRBD1	TRBJ1-6	.	TRBV7-2	TGTGCCAGCAGCTCACGTACAGGGGGCCATAATTCACCCCTCCACTTT	CASSSRTGGHNSPLHF
TRBD1	TRBJ1-1	.	TRBV27	TGTGCCAGCAGTACTAACAGGGGGCCCACTGAAGCTTTCTTT	CASSTNRGPTEAFF
TRBD1	TRBJ2-7	once	TRBV28	TGTGCCAGCCTGGACAGGGGTCACGAGCAGTACTTC	CASLDRGHEQYF
TRBD2	TRBJ2-1	.	TRBV7-9	TGTGCCAGCAGCCCCCTACTAGCGGAGAAATACAATGAGCAGTTCTTC	CASSPLLAEKYNEQFF
.	TRBJ2-1	.	TRBV19	TGTGCCAGTAGTATAGCGCCCCCCTCTACAGGGAGTGAGCAGTTCTTC	CASSIAPPSTGSEQFF
TRBD1	TRBJ2-7	few	TRBV6-5	TGTGCCAGCAGTTACTCCGGGACAGGGGGCTACGAGCAGTACTTC	CASSYSGTGGYEQYF
TRBD2	TRBJ2-5	.	TRBV29-1	TGCAGCGTGGAGGAGCGGGAGGGCCTTCAAGAGACCCAGTACTTC	CSVEEREGLQETQYF
.	TRBJ2-7	once	TRBV11-2	TGTGCCAGCAGCTTTAACAGGGCCAACTACGAGCAGTACTTC	CASSFNRANYEQYF
.	TRBJ1-1	.	TRBV7-2	TGTGCCAGCAGCTTAGAGGGGGGGATAACTGAAGCTTTCTTT	CASSLEGGITEAFF
.	TRBJ1-2	.	TRBV7-9	TGTGCCAGCAGCTTGGGAGGGGGTAATGGCTACACCTTC	CASSLGGGNGYTF
.	TRBJ2-2	.	TRBV19	TGTGCCAGTAGTATAGTAGAGAGCACCGGGGAGCTGTTTTTT	CASSIVESTGELFF
.	TRBJ2-3	.	TRBV28	TGTGCCAGCACCTCTGGTGGCAGTGACACAGATACGCAGTATTTT	CASTSGGSDTDTQYF
TRBD2	TRBJ2-3	.	TRBV15	TGTGCCACCAGCAGAGAGCTAGCGGAAACACAAAGCCACACAGATACGCAGTATTTT	CATSRELAETQSHTDTQYF
.	TRBJ1-1	.	TRBV5-1	TGCGCCAGCAGTAAAGCGGGGGCAACTGAAGCTTTCTTT	CASSKAGATEAFF
TRBD1	TRBJ1-3	.	TRBV7-9	TGTGCCAGCAGCGTGGGACAGTCTGGAAACACCATATATTTT	CASSVGQSGNTIYF
.	TRBJ2-7	.	TRBV11-2	TGTGCCAGCAAAAATCCGGGACATAGCAAATACGAGCAGTACTTC	CASKNPGHSKYEQYF
TRBD1	TRBJ2-7	.	TRBV19	TGTGCCAGTAGTAGAGGGACAGGGATCTCAGGATACGAGCAGTACTTC	CASSRGTGISGYEQYF
TRBD1	TRBJ2-7	.	TRBV9	TGTGCCAGCAGCGTCTCGACAGGGTCCTACGAGCAGTACTTC	CASSVSTGSYEQYF
TRBD1	TRBJ2-7	.	TRBV18	TGTGCCAGCTCACCAAGGGTCACGGGACAGGGACAGCAGTACTTC	CASSPRVTGQGQQYF
TRBD2	TRBJ2-5	few	TRBV5-6	TGTGCCAGCAGCTCGACAGGGGACCCTAGCGGGAGAGGTGTGGAGACCCAGTACTTC	CASSSTGDPSGRGVETQYF
TRBD1	TRBJ2-7	.	TRBV6-5	TGTGCCAGCAGTCCAACAGGGGACTCCTACGAGCAGTACTTC	CASSPTGDSYEQYF
TRBD2	TRBJ2-5	.	TRBV5-1	TGCGCCAGCAAGCTAGCGGGGGGCAGGGAAAGAGAGACCCAGTACTTC	CASKLAGGRERETQYF
TRBD1	TRBJ1-2	.	TRBV6-5	TGTGCCAGCAGTTACTCGACAGGGGAGGTAACCTATGGCTACACCTTC	CASSYSTGEVTYGYTF
.	TRBJ1-1	.	TRBV11-2	TGTGCCAGCAGCACCACCCGACAGCACCTTGAAGCTTTCTTT	CASSTTRQHLEAFF
TRBD2	TRBJ2-1	.	TRBV12-5	TGTGCTAGTGTTGCGGGGGGCTACAACAATGAGCAGTTCTTC	CASVAGGYNNEQFF
TRBD1	TRBJ2-4	.	TRBV30	TGTGCCTGGAGTTTACAGGGGGCGCGTTCGACCAAAAACATTCAGTACTTC	CAWSLQGARSTKNIQYF
.	TRBJ1-2	once	TRBV29-1	TGCAGCGTTGTTGGGAGCTATGGCTACACCTTC	CSVVGSYGYTF
.	TRBJ2-1	.	TRBV19	TGTGCCAGTAGTATAGTTGGACTCCCCAATGAGCAGTTCTTC	CASSIVGLPNEQFF
TRBD1	TRBJ1-5	few	TRBV6-5	TGTGCCAGCAGTCGACAGGGAATGGGCAATCAGCCCCAGCATTTT	CASSRQGMGNQPQHF
.	TRBJ2-2	few	TRBV2	TGTGCCAGCTGTCATAGAAGTATCACCGGGGAGCTGTTTTTT	CASCHRSITGELFF
.	TRBJ1-5	.	TRBV2	TGTGCCAGCAGTGGGCAGGGTAGGCAGCCCCAGCATTTT	CASSGQGRQPQHF
TRBD1	TRBJ2-2	.	TRBV10-3	TGTGCCATCAGTGCGGACAGGGGGGCCGGGGAGCTGTTTTTT	CAISADRGAGELFF
TRBD1	TRBJ1-1	.	TRBV5-1	TGCGCCAGCAGCCGCCGGAGCTCAGGGGGAGCTTTCTTT	CASSRRSSGGAFF
.	TRBJ1-2	.	TRBV15	TGTGCCACCAGCAGAGATAGGAGCGGACAGTTTGACTATGGCTACACCTTC	CATSRDRSGQFDYGYTF
TRBD1	TRBJ2-7	.	TRBV7-9	TGTGCCAGCGAGGGGGACAGGGGAAGTGTTAGGGGCGAGCAGTACTTC	CASEGDRGSVRGEQYF
.	TRBJ2-1	.	TRBV19	TGTGCCAGCCGAATAAAGGAGGAGGCTGGGTCCGAGTTTAGGAATTATGAGCAGTTCTTC	CASRIKEEAGSEFRNYEQFF
.	TRBJ2-7	.	TRBV15	TGTGCCACCAGCAGAGATCTAGGGACAAGCTACGAGCAGTACTTC	CATSRDLGTSYEQYF
TRBD2	TRBJ2-3	.	TRBV5-1	TGCGCCAGCAAACGCCTCCCGGGACTAGGGGTAACAGATACGCAGTATTTT	CASKRLPGLGVTDTQYF
TRBD2	TRBJ2-7	.	TRBV29-1	TGCAGCGGGATAGCGGGGGGCTACGAGCAGTACTTC	CSGIAGGYEQYF
.	TRBJ1-1	.	TRBV15	TGTGCCACCAGCAGATCAGGGGTAACTGAAGCTTTCTTT	CATSRSGVTEAFF
.	TRBJ2-3	.	TRBV5-4	TGTGCCAGCAGCCGGGAGTCTAGCACAGATACGCAGTATTTT	CASSRESSTDTQYF
.	TRBJ1-1	.	TRBV15	TGTGCCACCAGCAGAACCCGACAACTCCTGAACACTGAAGCTTTCTTT	CATSRTRQLLNTEAFF
.	TRBJ1-5	.	TRBV3-1/TRBV3-2	TGTGCCAGCAGCCAAGGTACAGGGCTCAATCAGCCCCAGCATTTT	CASSQGTGLNQPQHF
TRBD1	TRBJ2-7	.	TRBV5-6	TGTGCCAGCAGCACCCTGGGACAGTGGTACGAGCAGTACTTC	CASSTLGQWYEQYF
TRBD2	TRBJ2-7	.	TRBV9	TGTGCCAAAATAGCGGGGTCCCACTCCTACGAGCAGTACTTC	CAKIAGSHSYEQYF
.	TRBJ2-3	.	TRBV5-1	TGCGCCAGCAGCTCTGAGGCAGATACGCAGTATTTT	CASSSEADTQYF
TRBD2	TRBJ2-5	.	TRBV3-1/TRBV3-2	TGTGCCAGCAGCCAATTTACTAGCGGGGAAGAGACCCAGTACTTC	CASSQFTSGEETQYF